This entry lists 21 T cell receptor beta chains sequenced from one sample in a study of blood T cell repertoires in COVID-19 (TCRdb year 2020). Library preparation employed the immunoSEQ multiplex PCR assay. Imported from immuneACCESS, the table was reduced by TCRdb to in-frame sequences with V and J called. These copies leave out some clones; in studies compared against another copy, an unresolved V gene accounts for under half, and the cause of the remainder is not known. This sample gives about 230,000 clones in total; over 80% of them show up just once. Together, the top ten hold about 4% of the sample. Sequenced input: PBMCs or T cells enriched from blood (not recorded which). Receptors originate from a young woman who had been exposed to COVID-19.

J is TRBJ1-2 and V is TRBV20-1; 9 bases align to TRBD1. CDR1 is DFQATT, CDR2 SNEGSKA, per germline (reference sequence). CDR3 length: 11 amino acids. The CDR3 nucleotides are TGCAGAGGACAGGGGTTCTATGGCTACACCTTC. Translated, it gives CRGQGFYGYTF.

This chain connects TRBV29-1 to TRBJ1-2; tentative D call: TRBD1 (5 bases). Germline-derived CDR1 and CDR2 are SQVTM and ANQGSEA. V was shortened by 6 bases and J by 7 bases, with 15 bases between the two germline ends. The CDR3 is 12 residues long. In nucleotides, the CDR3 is TGCAGCGTAACCGGGTCAGGGCCTGGCTACACCTTC. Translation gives CSVTGSGPGYTF.

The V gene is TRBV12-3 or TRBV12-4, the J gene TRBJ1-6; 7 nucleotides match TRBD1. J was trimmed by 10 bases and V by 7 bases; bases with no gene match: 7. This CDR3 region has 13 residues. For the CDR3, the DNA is TGTGCCAGCAAAAGACAGGGTGGATCACCCCTCCACTTT. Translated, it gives CASKRQGGSPLHF.

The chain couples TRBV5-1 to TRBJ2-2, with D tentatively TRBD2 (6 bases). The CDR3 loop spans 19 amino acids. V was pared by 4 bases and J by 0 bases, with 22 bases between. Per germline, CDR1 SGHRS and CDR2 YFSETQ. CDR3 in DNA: TGCGCCAGCAGCCCCTTTCAGCGGGCTAGAGTTCCGAACACCGGGGAGCTGTTTTTT. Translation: CASSPFQRARVPNTGELFF.

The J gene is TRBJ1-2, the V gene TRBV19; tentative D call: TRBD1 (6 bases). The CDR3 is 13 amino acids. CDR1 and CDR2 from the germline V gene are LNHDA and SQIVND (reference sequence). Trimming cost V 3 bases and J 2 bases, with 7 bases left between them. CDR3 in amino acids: CASSMRGNYGYTF. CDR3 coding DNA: TGTGCCAGTAGTATGAGGGGGAACTATGGCTACACCTTC.

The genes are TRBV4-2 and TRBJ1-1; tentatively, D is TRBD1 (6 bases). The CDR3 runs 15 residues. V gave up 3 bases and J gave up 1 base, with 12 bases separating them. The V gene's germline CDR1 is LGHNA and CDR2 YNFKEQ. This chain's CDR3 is CASSQRDIPNTEAFF. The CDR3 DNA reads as TGTGCCAGCAGCCAGAGGGACATCCCGAACACTGAAGCTTTCTTT.

The CDR3 spells CASSPGTGGYEQYF. The CDR3 DNA follows: TGTGCCAGCAGCCCCGGGACAGGGGGCTACGAGCAGTACTTC. The chain links TRBV5-4 to TRBJ2-7; 11 bases align to TRBD1. This CDR3 region has 14 residues. With V trimmed by 4 bases and J by 3 bases, 3 bases remained unmatched. The germline CDR1 and CDR2 sequences are SGHNT and YYREEE (reference sequence).

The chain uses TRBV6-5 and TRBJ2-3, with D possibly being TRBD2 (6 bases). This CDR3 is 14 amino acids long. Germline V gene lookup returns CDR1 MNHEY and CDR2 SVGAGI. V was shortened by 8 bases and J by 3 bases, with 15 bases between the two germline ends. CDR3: CASWATRATDTQYF. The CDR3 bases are TGTGCCAGCTGGGCGACTAGGGCGACAGATACGCAGTATTTT.

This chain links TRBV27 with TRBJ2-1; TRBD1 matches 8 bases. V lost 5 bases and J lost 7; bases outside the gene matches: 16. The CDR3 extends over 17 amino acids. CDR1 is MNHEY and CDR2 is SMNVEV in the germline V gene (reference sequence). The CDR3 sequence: CASSLFQGQGLRNEQFF. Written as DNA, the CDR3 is TGTGCCAGCAGTCTATTTCAAGGACAGGGTCTCAGGAATGAGCAGTTCTTC.

CDR3: CASSLLTSGRSDTQYF. The DNA for the CDR3 is TGTGCCAGCAGTTTACTTACTAGCGGGAGAAGCGATACGCAGTATTTT. This sequence joins TRBV27 and TRBJ2-3; 11 nucleotides line up with TRBD2. Unmatched junction bases numbered 7, after V lost 2 bases and J lost 6 bases. Germline lookup yields CDR1 MNHEY and CDR2 SMNVEV (reference sequence). The CDR3 runs 16 residues.

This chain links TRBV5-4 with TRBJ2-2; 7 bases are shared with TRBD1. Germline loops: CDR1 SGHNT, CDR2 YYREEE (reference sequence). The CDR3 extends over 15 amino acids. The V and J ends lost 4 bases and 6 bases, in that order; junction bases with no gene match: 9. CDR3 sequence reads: CASSLQGTRAGELFF. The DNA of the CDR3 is TGTGCCAGCAGCCTACAGGGGACGCGGGCCGGGGAGCTGTTTTTT.

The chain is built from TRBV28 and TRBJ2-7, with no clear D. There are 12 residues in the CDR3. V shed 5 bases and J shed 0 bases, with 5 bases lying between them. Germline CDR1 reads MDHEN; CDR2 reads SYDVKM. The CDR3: CASSLSSYEQYF. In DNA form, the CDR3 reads TGTGCCAGCAGTCTGAGCTCCTACGAGCAGTACTTC.

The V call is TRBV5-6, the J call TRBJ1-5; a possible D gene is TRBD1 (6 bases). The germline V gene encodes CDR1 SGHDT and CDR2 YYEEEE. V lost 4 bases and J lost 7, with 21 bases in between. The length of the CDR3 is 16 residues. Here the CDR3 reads CASSLLGRGLGQPQHF. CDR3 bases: TGTGCCAGCAGCCTCTTAGGGCGGGGGCTAGGGCAGCCCCAGCATTTT.

CDR3 residues: CASSARTGGNTIYF. The CDR3, as DNA: TGTGCCAGCAGCGCCAGGACAGGGGGAAACACCATATATTTT. The gene calls are TRBV9 and TRBJ1-3; TRBD1 agrees at 8 bases. There are 14 residues in the CDR3. Germline V CDR1 and CDR2: SGDLS, YYNGEE. V dropped 3 bases and J dropped 4; count of bases not matched to a gene: 3. The full variable domain, its missing parts supplied by reference TRBV9 and TRBJ1-3, is DSGVTQTPKHLITATGQRVTLRCSPRSGDLSVYWYQQSLDQGLQFLIQYYNGEERAKGNILERFSAQQFPDLHSELNLSSLELGDSALYFCASSARTGGNTIYFGEGSWLTVV.

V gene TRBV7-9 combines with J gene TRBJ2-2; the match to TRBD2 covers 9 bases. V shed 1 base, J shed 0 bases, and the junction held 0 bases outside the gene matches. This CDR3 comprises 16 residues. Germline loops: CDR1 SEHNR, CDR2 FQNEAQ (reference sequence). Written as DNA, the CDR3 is TGTGCCAGCAGCTTAGGGACTAGCGCGAACACCGGGGAGCTGTTTTTT. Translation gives CASSLGTSANTGELFF.

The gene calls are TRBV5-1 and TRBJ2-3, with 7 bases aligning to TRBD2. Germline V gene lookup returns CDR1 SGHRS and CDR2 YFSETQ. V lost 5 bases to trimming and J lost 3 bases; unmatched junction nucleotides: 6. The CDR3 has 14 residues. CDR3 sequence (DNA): TGCGCCAGCAGTGTCGGGGGGAGAACAGATACGCAGTATTTT. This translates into CASSVGGRTDTQYF.

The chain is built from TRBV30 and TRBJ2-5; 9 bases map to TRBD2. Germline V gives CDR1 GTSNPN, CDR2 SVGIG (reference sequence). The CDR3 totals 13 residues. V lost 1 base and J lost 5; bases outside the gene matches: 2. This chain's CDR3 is CAWSGSGGETQYF. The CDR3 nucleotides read TGTGCCTGGAGTGGAAGCGGGGGGGAGACCCAGTACTTC.

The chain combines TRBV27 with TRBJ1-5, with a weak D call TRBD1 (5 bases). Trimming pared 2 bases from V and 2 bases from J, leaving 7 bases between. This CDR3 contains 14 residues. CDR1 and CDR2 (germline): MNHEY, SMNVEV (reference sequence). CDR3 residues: CASSLVGGNQPQHF. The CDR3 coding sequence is TGTGCCAGCAGTTTAGTAGGGGGCAATCAGCCCCAGCATTTT.

The CDR3: CASSLTSGRWYEQFF. In DNA form, the CDR3 reads TGTGCCAGCTCACTGACTAGCGGGAGGTGGTATGAGCAGTTCTTC. The genes are TRBV18 and TRBJ2-1; 13 nucleotides line up with TRBD2. Looked up from germline, CDR1 is KGHSH and CDR2 is LQKENI. The CDR3 is 15 residues long. Losses at the gene ends were 4 bases for V and 8 bases for J; bases not matched to a gene: 5.

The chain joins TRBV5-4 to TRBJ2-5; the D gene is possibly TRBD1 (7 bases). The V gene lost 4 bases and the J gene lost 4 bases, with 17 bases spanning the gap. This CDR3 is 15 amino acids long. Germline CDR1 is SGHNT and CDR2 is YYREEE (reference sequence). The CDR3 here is CASSLGQWGGETQYF. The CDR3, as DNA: TGTGCCAGCAGCCTGGGACAGTGGGGAGGAGAGACCCAGTACTTC.

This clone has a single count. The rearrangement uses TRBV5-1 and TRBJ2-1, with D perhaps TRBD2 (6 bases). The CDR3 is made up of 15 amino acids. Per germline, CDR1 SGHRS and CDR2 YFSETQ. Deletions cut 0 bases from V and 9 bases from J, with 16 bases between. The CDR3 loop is CASSLEAGTGFEQFF. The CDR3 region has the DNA TGCGCCAGCAGCTTGGAGGCGGGAACTGGTTTTGAGCAGTTCTTC.